Listed below are T cell receptor beta chains from one sample, sequenced in a study of blood T cell repertoires in COVID-19. Libraries were prepared by immunoSEQ multiplex PCR; TCRdb keeps only in-frame clonotypes and omits some of them. The sample consists of roughly 200,000 clones, around 80% of them appearing once. The specimen sequenced was peripheral blood. The receptors here all came from a woman between 70 and 85 years old with acute or convalescent COVID-19. The CDR3 runs from the conserved cysteine through the conserved F or W. The D gene is left open where the match is weak. Where a row states a size, it is once, few, many or the class of an expanded clone; other rows omit it.

v_call	clone_size	j_call	d_call	cdr3_nt	cdr3_aa
TRBV2	.	TRBJ1-5	.	TGTGCCAGCAGCAATCTCCCGAGGGGGGGTGTTAGCAATCAGCCCCAGCATTTT	CASSNLPRGGVSNQPQHF
TRBV19	.	TRBJ1-5	TRBD1	TGTGCCAGTAGTACCGAGGACAGGGAGAATCAGCCCCAGCATTTT	CASSTEDRENQPQHF
TRBV18	.	TRBJ1-1	TRBD1	TGTGCCAGCTCACCTCGGACAGGGGGCTTCGGGACTGAAGCTTTCTTT	CASSPRTGGFGTEAFF
TRBV24-1	few	TRBJ2-7	TRBD1	TGTGCCACCAGTGACTCGGCCGGGACAGGGGACGAGCAGTACTTC	CATSDSAGTGDEQYF
TRBV28	.	TRBJ1-4	.	TGTGCCAGCAGCTCCGGGGGGAATGGGGAAAAACTGTTTTTT	CASSSGGNGEKLFF
TRBV4-1	.	TRBJ1-6	TRBD1	TGCGCCAGCAGCCTTGGCCGGGACAGCGGTTCACCCCTCCACTTT	CASSLGRDSGSPLHF
TRBV29-1	.	TRBJ2-7	TRBD2	TGCAGCGTGGAGAGGGGGACTAGCGGGGCCTACGAGCAGTACTTC	CSVERGTSGAYEQYF
TRBV7-2	.	TRBJ2-1	.	TGTGCCAGCAGCTTAGTAGGGGTCAATGAGCAGTTCTTC	CASSLVGVNEQFF
TRBV7-9	.	TRBJ2-1	TRBD2	TGTGCCAGCAGCTCGACCGGGACTAGCGGGAGGGCGGTTTTCGATGAGCAGTTCTTC	CASSSTGTSGRAVFDEQFF
TRBV5-4	.	TRBJ1-2	.	TGTGCCAGCAGCTTGGAGACAAGCTATTATGGCTACACCTTC	CASSLETSYYGYTF
TRBV21-1	.	TRBJ1-5	.	TGTGCCAGCAGCAAATGGCCCGGGGGGGGCCATCAGCCCCAGCATTTT	CASSKWPGGGHQPQHF
TRBV5-4	.	TRBJ2-7	.	TGTGCCAGCAGCTCCTACCCAAGGGGGAGCTACGAGCAGTACTTC	CASSSYPRGSYEQYF
TRBV6-4	few	TRBJ1-2	TRBD1	TGTGCCAGCAGTGAACAGGGGGGAAGTGGCTACACCTTC	CASSEQGGSGYTF
TRBV6-2/TRBV6-3	.	TRBJ2-7	TRBD2	TGTGCCAGCAGTTCAGCTAGCGGGAGGGCCGTAAGCGTTTACGAGCAGTACTTC	CASSSASGRAVSVYEQYF
TRBV30	.	TRBJ1-3	.	TGTGCCTCCAACGGGGGGAGGCCGGAGAGCCGAAACACCATATATTTT	CASNGGRPESRNTIYF
TRBV9	.	TRBJ1-2	TRBD1	TGTGCCAGCAGCGTGGAGACAGGGAACTATGGCTACACCTTC	CASSVETGNYGYTF
TRBV20-1	.	TRBJ1-1	.	TGCAGTGCTAGTCCGGACAGGAACACTGAAGCTTTCTTT	CSASPDRNTEAFF
TRBV28	few	TRBJ2-2	.	TGTGCCAGCAGCGAGGGGAACACCGGGGAGCTGTTTTTT	CASSEGNTGELFF
TRBV3-1/TRBV3-2	.	TRBJ1-2	TRBD1	TGTGCCAGCAGCCAAGAAGGGACAGGGCGAGGCTACACCTTC	CASSQEGTGRGYTF
TRBV9	.	TRBJ2-1	TRBD2	TGTGCCAGCAGCGAATCTCCTAGCGGGAGGCTCTCCTACAATGAGCAGTTCTTC	CASSESPSGRLSYNEQFF
TRBV7-3	.	TRBJ2-1	.	TGTGCCAGCAGCTTCAATGGGCGAACGAACTCCTACAATGAGCAGTTCTTC	CASSFNGRTNSYNEQFF
TRBV11-1	once	TRBJ2-7	TRBD2	TGTGCCAGCAGCCCGGGACTAGCGGACTACGAGCAGTACTTC	CASSPGLADYEQYF
TRBV4-2	.	TRBJ1-6	TRBD1	TGTGCCAGCAGCCAAGATACACCGACAGGGGGCTTTTATTCACCCCTCCACTTT	CASSQDTPTGGFYSPLHF
TRBV7-2	.	TRBJ2-7	.	TGTGCCAGCAGCTTACCCCGCTACGAGCAGTACTTC	CASSLPRYEQYF
TRBV18	.	TRBJ2-5	TRBD2	TGTGCCAGCTCACGCTCGGGGAGGGCCCGGGAGACCCAGTACTTC	CASSRSGRARETQYF
TRBV2	.	TRBJ2-3	TRBD1	TGTGCAATTGGGGCAGGGGGCCCAGATACGCAGTATTTT	CAIGAGGPDTQYF
TRBV28	.	TRBJ1-2	TRBD1	TGTGCCAGCAGTGCTATACAGGGGGCTAACTATGGCTACACCTTC	CASSAIQGANYGYTF
TRBV5-4	.	TRBJ1-1	TRBD1	TGTGCCAGCAGTCCCATGACAGGGTTGAACACTGAAGCTTTCTTT	CASSPMTGLNTEAFF
TRBV7-9	.	TRBJ1-2	.	TGTGCCAGCAGCTTAGAGACAGGCAACTATGGCTACACCTTC	CASSLETGNYGYTF
TRBV5-4	once	TRBJ2-5	.	TGTGCCAGCAGCCCCACAAGCGGAGAGGCGGAGACCCAGTACTTC	CASSPTSGEAETQYF
TRBV7-2	.	TRBJ2-7	.	TGTGCCAGCAGCTTTGGGCTCACCTACGAGCAGTACTTC	CASSFGLTYEQYF
TRBV27	.	TRBJ1-4	TRBD1	TGTGCCAGCAGTTTACGACAGGGGCCTGAAAAACTGTTTTTT	CASSLRQGPEKLFF
TRBV20-1	few	TRBJ2-1	.	TGCAGTGCTAGTTCCAGCGGAACCTACAATGAGCAGTTCTTC	CSASSSGTYNEQFF
TRBV7-8	.	TRBJ1-2	.	TGTGCCAGCAGCTTATCGTCCGGGGGCTATGGCTACACCTTC	CASSLSSGGYGYTF
TRBV10-3	.	TRBJ1-5	.	TGTGCCATCAGTGAGTCAGGGGGAAATCAGCCCCAGCATTTT	CAISESGGNQPQHF
TRBV12-3/TRBV12-4	.	TRBJ2-1	TRBD2	TGTGCCAGCATACGCTTAGCGGGAGATGAGCAGTTCTTC	CASIRLAGDEQFF
TRBV20-1	once	TRBJ2-5	TRBD2	TGCAGTGCTAGTGGGACTAGCGGGGAAGAGACCCAGTACTTC	CSASGTSGEETQYF
TRBV25-1	.	TRBJ2-3	TRBD2	TGTGCCAGCAGTCCCTTTCTAGCGGGAGTAGGAGATACGCAGTATTTT	CASSPFLAGVGDTQYF
TRBV7-8	.	TRBJ1-1	.	TGTGCCAGCAGCCCAAAGATGGAGGCTTTCTTT	CASSPKMEAFF
TRBV6-4	.	TRBJ2-7	.	TGTGCCAGCAGGCTCCTCGCGGATAGCTCCTACGAGCAGTACTTC	CASRLLADSSYEQYF
TRBV28	.	TRBJ1-1	TRBD1	TGTGCCAGCAGCGGGACAGCTAAGAACACTGAAGCTTTCTTT	CASSGTAKNTEAFF
TRBV4-1	.	TRBJ1-5	.	TGCGCCAGCAGCCAAGAAGTAGGGGTAAGCCAGCCCCAGCATTTT	CASSQEVGVSQPQHF
TRBV29-1	.	TRBJ1-1	.	TGCAGCGTTGCTAACACTGAAGCTTTCTTT	CSVANTEAFF
TRBV7-2	.	TRBJ1-1	.	TGTGCCAGCAGCATCCAGGTGAACACTGAAGCTTTCTTT	CASSIQVNTEAFF
TRBV18	.	TRBJ1-1	TRBD1	TGTGCCAGCTCACCACCGACAGGGGAGAACACTGAAGCTTTCTTT	CASSPPTGENTEAFF